The 2 T cell receptor beta chains below all came from one sample that was sequenced in a study of shared clonotypes between healthy human individuals. The method was immunoSEQ multiplex PCR; TCRdb's version includes in-frame clones alone and lacks a portion of them. The profile covers 2 million to 2.5 million clones, with approximately 90% appearing a single time and 0.37% taken by the ten largest. Sequencing was carried out using naive CD4+ T cells from PBMCs. The subset is: CD45RA+ positively selected. These receptors were collected from a man aged 18 to 29 in good health. Some clones in this sample may be carry-over from other donors' samples.

J is TRBJ1-1 and V is TRBV19, with unresolved D. V lost 2 bases, J lost 6 bases, and 16 bases lay in between. CDR1 and CDR2 (germline): LNHDA, SQIVND (reference sequence). CDR3 length: 15 residues. The CDR3 DNA follows: TGTGCCAGTAGTATAAGATCACAGCCGCCGTCTGAAGCTTTCTTT. As protein: CASSIRSQPPSEAFF.

This chain uses TRBV7-2 with TRBJ2-7; 7 nucleotides align to TRBD1. From germline, CDR1 is SGHTA and CDR2 FQGNSA. The length of the CDR3 is 12 residues. The ends lost 5 bases at V and 9 bases at J; junction bases unmatched: 7. The DNA of the CDR3 is TGTGCCAGCAGCGAAGGGACAGAACGGCAGTACTTC. Translating gives CASSEGTERQYF.